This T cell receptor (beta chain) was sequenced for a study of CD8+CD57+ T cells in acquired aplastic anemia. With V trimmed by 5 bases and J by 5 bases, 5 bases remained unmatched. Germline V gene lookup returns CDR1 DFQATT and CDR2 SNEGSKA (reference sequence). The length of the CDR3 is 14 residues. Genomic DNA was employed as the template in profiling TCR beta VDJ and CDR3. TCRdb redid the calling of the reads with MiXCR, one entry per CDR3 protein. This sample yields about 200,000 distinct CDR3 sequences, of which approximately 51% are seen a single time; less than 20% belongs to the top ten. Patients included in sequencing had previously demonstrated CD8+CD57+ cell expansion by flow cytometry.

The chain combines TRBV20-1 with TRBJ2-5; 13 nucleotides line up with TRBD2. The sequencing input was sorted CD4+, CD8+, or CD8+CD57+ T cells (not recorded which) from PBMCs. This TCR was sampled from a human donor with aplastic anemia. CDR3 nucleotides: TGCAGTGCTCATCCGGGACTAGCGGGGGAGACCCAGTACTTC. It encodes CSAHPGLAGETQYF.